This entry lists 22 T cell receptor beta chains sequenced from one sample in a study of metastatic and nonmetastatic thyroid tumors. TCRdb reprocessed the PCR reads via MiXCR. The sample carries 23,000 or so clones, roughly a quarter recorded once. Among the patients, none had received any treatment before thyroid surgery. The sequenced sample consisted of tumor tissue. All receptors derive from a male donor with papillary thyroid cancer or a benign thyroid nodule (not recorded which). Some clones in this sample may be carry-over from other donors' samples.

The gene calls are TRBV18 and TRBJ2-2; D perhaps matches TRBD2 (6 bases). CDR1 and CDR2 (germline): KGHSH, LQKENI. The CDR3 extends over 13 amino acids. Trimming removed 7 bases at V and 7 bases at J, with 13 bases between. CDR3 region: CASFGGVGGELFF. CDR3 DNA sequence: TGTGCCAGCTTCGGAGGGGTCGGCGGGGAGCTGTTTTTT.

V and J are TRBV9 and TRBJ2-3; tentative D call: TRBD1 (5 bases). Germline CDR1 and CDR2: SGDLS and YYNGEE. CDR3 length equals 14 residues. Between the trimmed V and J ends, which lost 2 bases and 2 bases, there was a span of 9 bases. In DNA form, the CDR3 reads TGTGCCAGCAGCGTTGGGGCTCTCACAGATACGCAGTATTTT. It is translated as CASSVGALTDTQYF.

This clone is termed medium-sized. This chain uses TRBV10-3 with TRBJ2-7; maybe TRBD2 (6 bases). The germline V gene has CDR1 ENHRY and CDR2 SYGVKD. Trimming stripped 4 bases from V and 2 bases from J, with 15 bases between. The CDR3 consists of 15 residues. In nucleotides, the CDR3 is TGTGCCATCAGTGGTTCGCGGGATGAGACCTACGAGCAGTACTTC. Translation gives CAISGSRDETYEQYF.

In its sample, this clone was seen many times. V is TRBV7-9 and J is TRBJ2-7; D is possibly TRBD2 (5 bases). Deletions cut 7 bases from V and 6 bases from J, with 13 bases between. Germline CDR1 SEHNR, CDR2 FQNEAQ (reference sequence). The CDR3 loop spans 12 amino acids. Here the CDR3 reads CASTTEAREQYF. Here the CDR3 DNA reads TGTGCCAGCACAACGGAGGCTCGCGAGCAGTACTTC.

As regards this clone: The identical CDR3 is also encoded by other nucleotide sequences in the sample. This chain links TRBV7-8 with TRBJ2-5; 9 bases are shared with TRBD2. Germline values: CDR1 SGHVS, CDR2 FQNEAQ. Trimming at V came to 5 bases and at J to 5 bases, leaving 18 bases not matched to a gene. The CDR3 runs 18 residues. CDR3 amino acids: CASSRGGSSGKRRETQYF. DNA of the CDR3: TGTGCCAGCAGCCGGGGGGGGTCTAGCGGGAAGCGACGTGAGACCCAGTACTTC. Together with reference TRBV7-8 and TRBJ2-5, the CDR3 gives the full variable domain: GAGVSQSPRYKVAKRGQDVALRCDPISGHVSLFWYQQALGQGPEFLTYFQNEAQLDKSGLPSDRFFAERPEGSVSTLKIQRTQQEDSAVYLCASSRGGSSGKRRETQYFGPGTRLLVL.

This clone was recorded many times. This same CDR3 is encoded by further DNA sequences in the sample. The chain combines TRBV7-2 with TRBJ2-1; D uncertain. V was pared by 5 bases and J by 7 bases, with 15 bases between. The CDR3 totals 14 residues. Looked up from germline, CDR1 is SGHTA and CDR2 is FQGNSA. This CDR3 reads CASSLIIGNNEQFF. The CDR3 nucleotides are TGTGCCAGCAGCCTAATAATAGGGAATAATGAGCAGTTCTTC. Complete variable domain (other parts from reference TRBV7-2 and TRBJ2-1): GAGVSQSPSNKVTEKGKDVELRCDPISGHTALYWYRQSLGQGLEFLIYFQGNSAPDKSGLPSDRFSAERTGGSVSTLTIQRTQQEDSAVYLCASSLIIGNNEQFFGPGTRLTVL.

The table lists this clone with a count of one. A much more abundant neighbour one base away suggests this may be a read error. The CDR3 bases are TGTGCCAGCAGCCCTAGCCAGGGGGTATGGCAGTTCTTC. It codes for CASSPSQGVWQFF. The V call is TRBV5-6, the J call TRBJ2-1, with 7 bases fitting TRBD1. V trimming: 4 bases; J trimming: 12 bases; junction bases outside the gene matches: 10. CDR3 length: 13 residues. Germline V gives CDR1 SGHDT, CDR2 YYEEEE.

The V gene is TRBV4-1, the J gene TRBJ2-1; 10 bases agree with TRBD2. V was pared by 5 bases and J by 6 bases, with 7 bases of the junction left unmatched. CDR1 is MGHRA and CDR2 is YSYEKL in the germline V gene. The length of the CDR3 is 15 residues. CDR3 DNA: TGCGCCAGCAGCACCCTAGCGGGAGTGCCCAATGAGCAGTTCTTC. Amino acid sequence: CASSTLAGVPNEQFF.

This clone was recorded at least ten times. V usage is TRBV6-1 and J usage is TRBJ1-1, with D possibly TRBD1 on 5 matching bases. The V end lost 7 bases, the J end lost 5 bases, and 14 bases lay between the germline ends. The germline V gene has CDR1 MNHNS and CDR2 SASEGT. This CDR3 has 13 amino acids. In DNA form, the CDR3 reads TGTGCCAGCAAGCAGGGTCCTGGTACTGAAGCTTTCTTT. The encoded protein is CASKQGPGTEAFF.

As for this clone: Germline is not matched at one junction end, which may reflect a read error. The chain recombines TRBV13 with TRBJ2-3; 7 bases match TRBD2. The CDR3 totals 16 residues. Germline-derived CDR1 and CDR2 are PRHDT and FYEKMQ (reference sequence). The CDR3 protein is CASSLGLAVYTDTHYF. The CDR3 DNA reads as TGTGCCAGCAGCTTAGGTCTAGCGGTTTACACAGATACGCATTATTTT.

This clone was observed many times. The chain employs TRBV6-2 or TRBV6-3 and TRBJ1-1, with D unclear. Per germline, CDR1 MNHEY and CDR2 SVGEGT. The CDR3 contains 12 residues. Trimming took 2 bases from V and 7 from J, leaving 8 bases between them. The CDR3, as DNA: TGTGCCAGCAGTTACCCTGGGATTGAAGCTTTCTTT. This gives the protein CASSYPGIEAFF.

By frequency in the sample, this clone is medium-sized (0.01 to 0.1%). For the CDR3, the DNA is TGCGCCAGCAGTGCGACAGATGCCAATCAGCCCCAGCATTTT. This gives the protein CASSATDANQPQHF. The chain is built from TRBV10-2 and TRBJ1-5; possible D gene TRBD1, 5 bases. This CDR3 is 14 amino acids long. Germline V gene lookup returns CDR1 WSHSY and CDR2 SAAADI. The germline V and J ends were trimmed by 4 bases and 3 bases, with 10 bases remaining between them.

For this clone: At one end the junction does not follow the germline gene, possibly because of a read error. The chain's CDR3 is CASTQWGDSNQHQHF. CDR3 coding DNA: TGTGCCAGTACACAATGGGGGGATAGCAATCAGCACCAGCATTTT. This chain connects TRBV19 to TRBJ1-5, with D maybe TRBD1 (5 bases). The CDR3 runs to 15 residues. Germline CDR1 and CDR2: LNHDA and SQIVND (reference sequence). Full variable domain (rest looked up from reference TRBV19 and TRBJ1-5): DGGITQSPKYLFRKEGQNVTLSCEQNLNHDAMYWYRQDPGQGLRLIYYSQIVNDFQKGDIAEGYSVSREKKESFPLTVTSAQKNPTAFYLCASTQWGDSNQHQHFGDGTRLSIL.

Ten or more counts support this clone. This chain connects TRBV27 to TRBJ2-7; the match to TRBD1 covers 7 bases. J gave up 5 bases and V 8 bases, and 9 bases lay outside the gene matches. Germline-derived CDR1 and CDR2 are MNHEY and SMNVEV (reference sequence). The length of the CDR3 is 13 residues. CDR3 amino acids: CASRRTGTDEQYF. In nucleotides, the CDR3 is TGTGCCAGCCGAAGGACAGGAACCGACGAGCAGTACTTC.

This clone was counted many times. The rearrangement links TRBV11-2 to TRBJ2-7; D not resolved. Trimming stripped 8 bases from V and 6 bases from J, with 11 bases between. This CDR3 region has 11 residues. The germline V gene encodes CDR1 SGHAT and CDR2 FQNNGV. The CDR3 sequence is CASVGISEQYF. The CDR3 coding sequence is TGTGCCAGCGTTGGAATAAGCGAGCAGTACTTC.

The chain joins TRBV5-5 to TRBJ1-2; 7 bases map to TRBD1. V dropped 4 bases and J dropped 7; count of bases not matched to a gene: 13. CDR3 length: 15 residues. Germline V gene sequence: CDR1 SGHKS, CDR2 YYEKEE (reference sequence). This chain's CDR3 is CASSLGTVGLVGYTF. The CDR3 DNA reads TGTGCCAGCAGCCTCGGGACAGTTGGATTGGTTGGCTACACCTTC.

The sample holds a few counts of this clone. This may be a read error: a much more frequent sequence differs by one nucleotide. This specimen includes other DNA sequences encoding the same CDR3. The genes are TRBV30 and TRBJ2-2, with TRBD2 matching over 8 bases. The CDR3 length is 15 residues. Trimming at V came to 0 bases and at J to 6 bases, leaving 6 bases not matched to a gene. CDR1 and CDR2 from the germline V gene are GTSNPN and SVGIG (reference sequence). The CDR3 sequence: CAWSVLAGMAGELFF. Here the CDR3 DNA reads TGTGCCTGGAGTGTATTAGCGGGAATGGCCGGGGAGCTGTTTTTT.

This clone was seen a handful of times. A much larger clone lies a single base off, so this may be a read error. This sequence joins TRBV10-1 and TRBJ1-1, with D tentatively TRBD1 (5 bases). V lost 2 bases, J lost 3 bases, and 13 bases lay in between. This CDR3 spans 15 amino acids. Looked up from germline, CDR1 is WNHNN and CDR2 is SYGVQD (reference sequence). In nucleotides, the CDR3 is TGCGCCAGCAGTGAGGATACGACAGTACACACTGAAGCTTTCTTT. Translation: CASSEDTTVHTEAFF.

About this clone: Germline is not matched at one junction end, which may reflect a read error. The chain joins TRBV4-1 to TRBJ1-4, with 8 bases identical to TRBD1. The CDR3 is 16 amino acids. Germline V gene sequence: CDR1 MGHRA, CDR2 YSYEKL. As DNA, the CDR3 is TGCGCCAGTAGCCAAGATGGGGGGACAGGTGTTGAAAAACTGTTTTTT. Its translation: CASSQDGGTGVEKLFF.

This clone was counted many times. The chain combines TRBV6-2 or TRBV6-3 with TRBJ1-5; D gene ambiguous. This CDR3 has 12 amino acids. Germline V gene sequence: CDR1 MNHEY, CDR2 SVGEGT. The ends were cut back, 7 bases at V and 2 bases at J, with 6 bases in the middle. Written as DNA, the CDR3 is TGTGCCAGCAATCTGGGCAATCAGCCCCAGCATTTT. Protein sequence: CASNLGNQPQHF.

This clone occurred many times. This chain uses TRBV6-6 with TRBJ2-1, with 9 nucleotides matching TRBD2. The J segment lost 5 bases and the V segment lost 5 bases, leaving 22 bases of the junction unmatched. Germline V gene sequence: CDR1 MNHNY, CDR2 SVGAGI (reference sequence). CDR3 length: 20 amino acids. The CDR3 region has the DNA TGTGCCAGCAGTCTTTCCCCTTTTCGGACTGGCGGGAGGGGCCACAATGAGCAGTTCTTC. The encoded protein is CASSLSPFRTGGRGHNEQFF.

Notes on this clone: The conserved final phenylalanine or tryptophan is absent from the CDR3, which likely points to a read error. The J gene is TRBJ2-7, the V gene TRBV7-9, with 7 nucleotides matching TRBD1. This CDR3 spans 13 amino acids. The V gene's germline CDR1 is SEHNR and CDR2 FQNEAQ (reference sequence). J was trimmed by 5 bases and V by 6 bases; bases with no gene match: 7. The CDR3 nucleotides read TGTGCCAGCAGTTCGACAGGGATGAACGAGCAGTACCTC. Residues: CASSSTGMNEQYL.